This T cell receptor (beta chain) was captured in a study of blood T cell repertoires in COVID-19. Cohorts were based on clinical histories the participants reported. Germline V gene lookup returns CDR1 SEHNR and CDR2 FQNEAQ (reference sequence). CDR3 length: 14 residues. The V end was cut by 2 bases, the J end by 5 bases, with 12 bases between. Sequencing used immunoSEQ multiplex PCR; TCRdb keeps in-frame clones, though not all of them. This sample has about 320,000 clones, with 90% to 95% found just once. The chain carries TRBV7-9 and TRBJ1-1, with D tentatively TRBD1 (5 bases). The sequence came from a woman aged 30 to 39 who had been exposed to COVID-19. What was sequenced was PBMCs or T cells enriched from blood (not recorded which). The CDR3 loop is CASSLLGVGTEAFF. CDR3 coding DNA: TGTGCCAGCAGCTTACTAGGGGTAGGGACTGAAGCTTTCTTT.